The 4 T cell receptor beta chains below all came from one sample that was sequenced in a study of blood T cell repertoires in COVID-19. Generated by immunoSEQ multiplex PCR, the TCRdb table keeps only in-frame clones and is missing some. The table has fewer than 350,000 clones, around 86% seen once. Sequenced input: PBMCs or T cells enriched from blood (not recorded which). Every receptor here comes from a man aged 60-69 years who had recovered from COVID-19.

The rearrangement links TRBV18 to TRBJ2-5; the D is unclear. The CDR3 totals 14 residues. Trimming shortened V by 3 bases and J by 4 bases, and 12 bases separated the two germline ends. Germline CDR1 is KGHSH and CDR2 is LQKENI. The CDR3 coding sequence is TGTGCCAGCTCACCGAATACGTTCGGAGAGACCCAGTACTTC. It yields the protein CASSPNTFGETQYF.

The CDR3 region is CASSPYPGQGRDEQYF. The CDR3 nucleotides read TGTGCCAGCAGTCCCTATCCGGGACAGGGAAGGGACGAGCAGTACTTC. The chain employs TRBV28 and TRBJ2-7, with 9 bases fitting TRBD1. The CDR3 is made up of 16 amino acids. J gave up 5 bases and V 5 bases, and 13 bases lay outside the gene matches. The V gene's germline CDR1 is MDHEN and CDR2 SYDVKM.

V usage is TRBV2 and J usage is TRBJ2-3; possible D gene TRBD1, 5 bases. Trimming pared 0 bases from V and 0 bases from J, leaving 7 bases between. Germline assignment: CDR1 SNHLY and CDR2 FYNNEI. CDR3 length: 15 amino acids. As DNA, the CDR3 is TGTGCCAGCAGTGAAGCGGGGCAGAGCACAGATACGCAGTATTTT. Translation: CASSEAGQSTDTQYF.

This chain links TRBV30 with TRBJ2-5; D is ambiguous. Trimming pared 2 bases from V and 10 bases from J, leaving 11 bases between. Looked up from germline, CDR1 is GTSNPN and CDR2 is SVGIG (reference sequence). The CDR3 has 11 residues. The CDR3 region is CAWSIALVQYF. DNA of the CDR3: TGTGCCTGGAGTATAGCCCTTGTCCAGTACTTC. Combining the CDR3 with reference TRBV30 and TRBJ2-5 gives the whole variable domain SQTIHQWPATLVQPVGSPLSLECTVEGTSNPNLYWYRQAAGRGLQLLFYSVGIGQISSEVPQNLSASRPQDRQFILSSKKLLLSDSGFYLCAWSIALVQYFGPGTRLLVL.